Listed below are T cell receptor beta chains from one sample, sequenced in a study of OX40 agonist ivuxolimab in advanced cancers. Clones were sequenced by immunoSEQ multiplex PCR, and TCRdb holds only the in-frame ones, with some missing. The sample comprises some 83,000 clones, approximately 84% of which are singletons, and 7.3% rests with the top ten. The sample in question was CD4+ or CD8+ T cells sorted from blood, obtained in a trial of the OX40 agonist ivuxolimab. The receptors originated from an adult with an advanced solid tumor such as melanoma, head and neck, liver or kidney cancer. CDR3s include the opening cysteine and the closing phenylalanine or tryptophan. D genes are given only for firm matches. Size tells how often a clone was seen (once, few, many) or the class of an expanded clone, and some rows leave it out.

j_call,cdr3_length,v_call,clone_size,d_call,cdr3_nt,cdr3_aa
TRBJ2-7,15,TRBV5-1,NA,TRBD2,TGCGCCAGCAGGCCCGGGACTAGCGGGTTCTACGAGCAGTACTTC,CASRPGTSGFYEQYF
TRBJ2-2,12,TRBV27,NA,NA,TGTGCCAGCAGTTTTTCAACCGGGGAGCTGTTTTTT,CASSFSTGELFF
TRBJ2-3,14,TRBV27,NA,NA,TGTGCCAGCAAGGAGGGGAGTGTCACAGATACGCAGTATTTT,CASKEGSVTDTQYF
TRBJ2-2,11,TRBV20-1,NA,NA,TGCAGTGCTCCTAGGTCCGGGGAGCTGTTTTTT,CSAPRSGELFF
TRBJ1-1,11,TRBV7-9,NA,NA,TGTGCCAGCAGTCCCCGCACTGAAGCTTTCTTT,CASSPRTEAFF
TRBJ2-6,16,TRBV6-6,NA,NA,TGTGCCAGCAGTTGGCTAGGGCCGACTGGGGCCAACGTCCTGACTTTC,CASSWLGPTGANVLTF
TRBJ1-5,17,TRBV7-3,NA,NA,TGTGCCAGCAGCTTATATGGCCAGCCGGGGAGCAATCAGCCCCAGCATTTT,CASSLYGQPGSNQPQHF
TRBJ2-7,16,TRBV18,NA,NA,TGTGCCAGCTCACCACCGAAGGGGGGTGCCGTCAACGAGCAGTACTTC,CASSPPKGGAVNEQYF
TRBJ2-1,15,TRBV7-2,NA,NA,TGTGCCAGCAGCGTGACCCCAGGCCCTACCAATGAGCAGTTCTTC,CASSVTPGPTNEQFF
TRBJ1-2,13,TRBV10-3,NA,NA,TGTGCCATCAGTTCAGGGGACGTTTATGGCTACACCTTC,CAISSGDVYGYTF
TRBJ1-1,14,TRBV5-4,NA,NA,TGTGCCAGCACCGGCCCCGGATCCCCCACTGAAGCTTTCTTT,CASTGPGSPTEAFF
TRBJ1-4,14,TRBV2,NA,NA,TGTGCCAGCAGTGAAGGGTCCTATAATGAAAAACTGTTTTTT,CASSEGSYNEKLFF
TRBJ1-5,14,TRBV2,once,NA,TGTGCCAGCAGTGCGGGCAGGGGAGATCAGCCCCAGCATTTT,CASSAGRGDQPQHF
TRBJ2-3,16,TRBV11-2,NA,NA,TGTGCCAGCAGCCCCGTGGGGGGGGGCGTCCAAGATACGCAGTATTTT,CASSPVGGGVQDTQYF
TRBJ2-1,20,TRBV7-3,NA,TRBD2,TGTGCCAGCAGCTTAGGTGTCCGACTAGCGGGGTCGAGCTCCTACAATGAGCAGTTCTTC,CASSLGVRLAGSSSYNEQFF
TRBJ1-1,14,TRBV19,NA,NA,TGTGCCAGTAGTATCGGGACGGCAGGCGCTGAAGCTTTCTTT,CASSIGTAGAEAFF
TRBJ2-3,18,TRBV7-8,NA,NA,TGTGCCAGCAGCCGATCGACGACAGGCATGGCGAGCACAGATACGCAGTATTTT,CASSRSTTGMASTDTQYF
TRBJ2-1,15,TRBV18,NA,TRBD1,TGTGCCAGCTCACGGGGGACAGTCCAGAACAATGAGCAGTTCTTC,CASSRGTVQNNEQFF
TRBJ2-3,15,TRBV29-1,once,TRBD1,TGCAGCGTTGAGGGCAGGGGGAGTAACACAGATACGCAGTATTTT,CSVEGRGSNTDTQYF
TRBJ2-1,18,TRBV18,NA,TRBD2,TGTGCCAGCTCGTCATCCGGGACTAGCGGGAGGGCCACGAATGAGCAGTTCTTC,CASSSSGTSGRATNEQFF
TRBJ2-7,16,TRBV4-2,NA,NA,TGTGCCAGCAGCCCCAACGGGGCTACTGGCTCCTACGAGCAGTACTTC,CASSPNGATGSYEQYF
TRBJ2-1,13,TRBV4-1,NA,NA,TGCGCCAGCAGCCAAGAAACTCAAAATGAGCAGTTCTTC,CASSQETQNEQFF
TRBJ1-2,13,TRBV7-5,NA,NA,TGTGCCAGAAGCTTAAAAGGGCCATATGGCTACACCTTC,CARSLKGPYGYTF
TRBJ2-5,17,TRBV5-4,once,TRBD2,TGTGCCAGCAGCCCGGGGTGGCTAGCGGGAGGGTCGGAGACCCAGTACTTC,CASSPGWLAGGSETQYF
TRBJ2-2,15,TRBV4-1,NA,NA,TGCGCCAGCAGCCAAGCTAACAGGGTTGCCGGGGAGCTGTTTTTT,CASSQANRVAGELFF
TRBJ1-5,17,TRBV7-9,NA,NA,TGTGCCAGCAGCTTAAGTCACGGGGGGCAGGGCAATCAGCCCCAGCATTTT,CASSLSHGGQGNQPQHF
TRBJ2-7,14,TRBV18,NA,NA,TGTGCCAGCTCACCACCGTCAAGGATTGACGAGCAGTACTTC,CASSPPSRIDEQYF
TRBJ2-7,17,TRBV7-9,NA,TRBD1,TGTGCCAGCAGCCAAGGGACGGTAACGGGACAGAAGTACGAGCAGTACTTC,CASSQGTVTGQKYEQYF
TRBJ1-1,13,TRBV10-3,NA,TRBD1,TGTGCCCATTCAGGGGGGCCCAACACTGAAGCTTTCTTT,CAHSGGPNTEAFF
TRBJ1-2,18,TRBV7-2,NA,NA,TGTGCCAGCAGCTTAGGTTTCATAGGACATCGGGCAAGCTATGGCTACACCTTC,CASSLGFIGHRASYGYTF
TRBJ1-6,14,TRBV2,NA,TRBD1,TGTGCCAGCAACCTAGGGGGCGCAGGTTCACCCCTCCACTTT,CASNLGGAGSPLHF
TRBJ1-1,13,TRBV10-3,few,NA,TGTGCCGTTCGGAGGACAGCCAACGCTGAAGCTTTCTTT,CAVRRTANAEAFF
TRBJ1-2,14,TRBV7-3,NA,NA,TGTGCCAGCAGCCCAGGGCGCAGCCACGATGGCTACACCTTC,CASSPGRSHDGYTF
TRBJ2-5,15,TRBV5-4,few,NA,TGTGCCAGCAGCTTGGGTAAGGCAGGCCAAGAGACCCAGTACTTC,CASSLGKAGQETQYF
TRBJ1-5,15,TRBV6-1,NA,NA,TGTGCCAGCAGTGTGGACCGGTCAGGGAATCAGCCCCAGCATTTT,CASSVDRSGNQPQHF
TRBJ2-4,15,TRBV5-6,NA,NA,TGTGCCAGCAGCATACTACAGGTTTCGAGGAGCATTCAGTACTTC,CASSILQVSRSIQYF
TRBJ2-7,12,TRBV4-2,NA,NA,TGTGCCAGCAGCCAAGGTAAAGACGAGCAGTACTTC,CASSQGKDEQYF
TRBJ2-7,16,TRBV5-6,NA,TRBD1,TGTGCCAGCAGCCCTCTAAGGACAGGGAAGAGCTACGAGCAGTACTTC,CASSPLRTGKSYEQYF
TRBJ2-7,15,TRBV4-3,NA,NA,TGCGCCAGCAGCCCCTATACAGGGATAAACTACGAGCAGTACTTC,CASSPYTGINYEQYF
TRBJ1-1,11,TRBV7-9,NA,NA,TGTGCCAGCAGCTTAGGTGGAGGGGCTTTCTTT,CASSLGGGAFF
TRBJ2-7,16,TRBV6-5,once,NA,TGTGCCAGCAGTTACCTTCCGGCCACCTCCACCTACGAGCAGTACTTC,CASSYLPATSTYEQYF
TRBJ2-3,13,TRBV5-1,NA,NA,TGCGCCAGCAGCTTACAGGGAACAGATACGCAGTATTTT,CASSLQGTDTQYF
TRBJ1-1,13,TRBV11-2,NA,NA,TGTGCCAGCAGCTTGGTTAGCTACACTGAAGCTTTCTTT,CASSLVSYTEAFF
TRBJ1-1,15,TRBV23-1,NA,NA,TGCGCCAGCAGTCAATCGCCGGGGGCGAACACTGAAGCTTTCTTT,CASSQSPGANTEAFF
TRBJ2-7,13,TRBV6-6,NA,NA,TGTGCCAGCAGTTACCGCGACAACTACGAGCAGTACTTC,CASSYRDNYEQYF
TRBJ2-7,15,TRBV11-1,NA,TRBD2,TGTGCCAGCAGCAGTACTAGCGGGCTCTCCTACGAGCAGTACTTC,CASSSTSGLSYEQYF
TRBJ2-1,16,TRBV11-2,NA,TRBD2,TGTGCCAGCAGGTCGGGTAGCGGGAGTATTCACAATGAGCAGTTCTTC,CASRSGSGSIHNEQFF
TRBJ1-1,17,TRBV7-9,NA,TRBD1,TGTGCCAGCAGCTCCTCCGGGACAGGGGGATTCTTCACTGAAGCTTTCTTT,CASSSSGTGGFFTEAFF
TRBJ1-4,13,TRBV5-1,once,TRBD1,TGCGCCAGCAGCTTTAACAGGGGTGAAAAACTGTTTTTT,CASSFNRGEKLFF
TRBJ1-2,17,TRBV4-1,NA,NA,TGCGCCAGCAGCCAAGACTCTAGACAGCCGGCTAACTATGGCTACACCTTC,CASSQDSRQPANYGYTF
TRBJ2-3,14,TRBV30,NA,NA,TGTGCCTGGAGTCGGGGTCTTAGCACAGATACGCAGTATTTT,CAWSRGLSTDTQYF
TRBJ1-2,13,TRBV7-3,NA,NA,TGTGCCAGCAGCCCCGCTGGGCACTATGGCTACACCTTC,CASSPAGHYGYTF
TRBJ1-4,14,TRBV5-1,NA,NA,TGCGCCAGCAGCTTGGGGATCCCCTCTGAAAAACTGTTTTTT,CASSLGIPSEKLFF
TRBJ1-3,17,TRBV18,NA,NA,TGTGCCAGCTCACCACCTGGGAAAGGGGTCTCTGGAAACACCATATATTTT,CASSPPGKGVSGNTIYF
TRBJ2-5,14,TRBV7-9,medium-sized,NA,TGTGCCAGCACCGGGGACCGCGAACAAGAGACCCAGTACTTC,CASTGDREQETQYF